This is a list of T cell receptor beta chains from one sample in a study of blood T cell repertoires in COVID-19. The repertoire was sequenced with immunoSEQ multiplex PCR; TCRdb's copy has only in-frame clones and lacks some. The table has 250,000 or so clones, 84% seen once. Sequencing used peripheral blood. These receptors originate from a man over 45 with acute or convalescent COVID-19. Both conserved end residues are part of each CDR3. A D gene is named only where the DNA matches it firmly.

>TRBJ2-1|TRBV18|-
TGTCCCGACGGGTCCTACAATGAGCAGTTCTTC
CPDGSYNEQFF
>TRBJ2-7|TRBV28|TRBD2
TGTGCCAGCTTAGCGGGAGAGGAGCAGTACTTC
CASLAGEEQYF
>TRBJ1-2|TRBV5-1|TRBD1
TGCGCCAGCAGGGGGACAGGCCTACCTAACTATGGCTACACCTTC
CASRGTGLPNYGYTF
>TRBJ1-5|TRBV6-6|-
TGTGCCAGCAGTACACAGGGCTCCAATCAGCCCCAGCATTTT
CASSTQGSNQPQHF
>TRBJ1-3|TRBV13|-
TGTGCCAGCAGCGCAGCGGGAGGCAGTAGGAACACCATATATTTT
CASSAAGGSRNTIYF
>TRBJ2-1|TRBV11-3|TRBD1
TGTGCCAGCAGTTGGCAGGGGGCATACAATGAGCAGTTCTTC
CASSWQGAYNEQFF
>TRBJ2-7|TRBV27|-
TGTGCCAGCGAGGCGGGGTCCGGCGGTTCCTACGAGCAGTACTTC
CASEAGSGGSYEQYF
>TRBJ1-3|TRBV2|-
TGTGCCAGCAGGACTGACAGGTTCTCTGGAAACACCATATATTTT
CASRTDRFSGNTIYF
>TRBJ2-2|TRBV5-1|-
TGCGCCAGCAGCCACGGGTCGATTGTTCCCGGGGAGCTGTTTTTT
CASSHGSIVPGELFF
>TRBJ1-1|TRBV2|TRBD1
TGTGCCAGCAGGGGACAGGGGCCGTTGAACACTGAAGCTTTCTTT
CASRGQGPLNTEAFF
>TRBJ1-2|TRBV12-3/TRBV12-4|-
TGTGCCAGCAGTTCATCGACAGGTTATGGCTACACCTTC
CASSSSTGYGYTF
>TRBJ1-1|TRBV4-1|TRBD1
TGCGCCAGCAGCCAGGGACAGTCTCTCGTATACACTGAAGCTTTCTTT
CASSQGQSLVYTEAFF
>TRBJ1-2|TRBV7-9|TRBD1
TGTGCCAGCAGCTTAGAAAGTTCACAGGGGGTGTACTATGGCTACACCTTC
CASSLESSQGVYYGYTF